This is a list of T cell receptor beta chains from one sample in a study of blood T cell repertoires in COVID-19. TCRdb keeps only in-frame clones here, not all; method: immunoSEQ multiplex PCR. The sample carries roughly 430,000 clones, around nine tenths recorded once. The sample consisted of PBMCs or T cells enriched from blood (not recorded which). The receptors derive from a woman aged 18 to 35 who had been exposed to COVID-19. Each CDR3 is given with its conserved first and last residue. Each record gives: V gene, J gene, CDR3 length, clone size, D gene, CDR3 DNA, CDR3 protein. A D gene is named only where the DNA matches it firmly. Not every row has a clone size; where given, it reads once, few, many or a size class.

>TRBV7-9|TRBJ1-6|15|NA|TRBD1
TGTGCCAGCAGCTTAGAGGGGACAGGGGAATCACCCCTCCACTTT
CASSLEGTGESPLHF
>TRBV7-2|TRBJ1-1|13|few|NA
TGTGCCAGCAGCTCCGAGGGCTGGAGTGAAGCTTTCTTT
CASSSEGWSEAFF
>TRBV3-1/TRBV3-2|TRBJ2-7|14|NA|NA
TGTGCCAGCAGCCAAGAGGACTCCACCTACGAGCAGTACTTC
CASSQEDSTYEQYF
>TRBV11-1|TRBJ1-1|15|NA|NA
TGTGCCAGCAGCTTAGCTGGGGGGGCTCGGACTGAAGCTTTCTTT
CASSLAGGARTEAFF
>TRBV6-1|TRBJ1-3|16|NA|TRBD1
TGTGCCAGCAGTGAACGAACAGGGGCCAGTGGAAACACCATATATTTT
CASSERTGASGNTIYF
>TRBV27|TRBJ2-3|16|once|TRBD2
TGTGCCAGCAGTTGGGGGACTAGCGGCCCCACAGATACGCAGTATTTT
CASSWGTSGPTDTQYF
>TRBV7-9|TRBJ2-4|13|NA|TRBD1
TGTGCCAGCAGCTTAGAAGCCCAACAGGGGACGTACTTC
CASSLEAQQGTYF
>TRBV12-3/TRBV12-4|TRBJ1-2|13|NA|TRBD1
TGTGCCAGCAGTTTAGGGCAGGGGGGCGGCTACACCTTC
CASSLGQGGGYTF
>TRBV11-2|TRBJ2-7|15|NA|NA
TGTGCCAGCAGCTTACGGAGAGGGTATGGGTACGAGCAGTACTTC
CASSLRRGYGYEQYF
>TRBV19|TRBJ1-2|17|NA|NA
TGTGCCAGTAGTAACCGACAGGTACCGACTTCAGTAGGAGGCTACACCTTC
CASSNRQVPTSVGGYTF
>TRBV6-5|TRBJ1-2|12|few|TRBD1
TGTGCCAGCCCGGGACAGGGTTCGGGCTACACCTTC
CASPGQGSGYTF
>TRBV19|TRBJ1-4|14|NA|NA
TGTGCCAGTACTACCGCGGACAGAAGGGAAAAACTGTTTTTT
CASTTADRREKLFF
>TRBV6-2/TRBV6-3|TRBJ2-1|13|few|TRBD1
TGTGCCAGCAGTTACGGACAGGGGCGAGAGCAGTTCTTC
CASSYGQGREQFF
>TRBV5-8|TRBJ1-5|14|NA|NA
TGTGCCAGCAGCTTGTTGGTAGGGGGACAGCCCCAGCATTTT
CASSLLVGGQPQHF
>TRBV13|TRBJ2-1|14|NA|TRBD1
TGTGCCAGCAGCCTAGGGGGCCCCTACAATGAGCAGTTCTTC
CASSLGGPYNEQFF
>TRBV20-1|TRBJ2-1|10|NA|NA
TGCAGTGCCTCGTTAGATGAGCAGTTCTTC
CSASLDEQFF
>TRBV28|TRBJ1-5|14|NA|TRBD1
TGTGCCAGCAGTAGGGGGCAGGGAGACCAGCCCCAGCATTTT
CASSRGQGDQPQHF
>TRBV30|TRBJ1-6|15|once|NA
TGTGCCTGGAGAGGGCCAGGGTCCTATAATTCACCCCTCCACTTT
CAWRGPGSYNSPLHF
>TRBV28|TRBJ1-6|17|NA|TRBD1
TGTGCCAGCAGCCTGGGGACAGGGGCCTCCTATAATTCACCCCTCCACTTT
CASSLGTGASYNSPLHF
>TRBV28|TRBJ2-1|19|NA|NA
TGTGCCAGCAGTTCCCCCGATACAGGGCGGGGGAAAACCTACAATGAGCAGTTCTTC
CASSSPDTGRGKTYNEQFF
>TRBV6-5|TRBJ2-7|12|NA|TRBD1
TGTGCCAGCAGGGGGACAGGGAACGAGCAGTACTTC
CASRGTGNEQYF
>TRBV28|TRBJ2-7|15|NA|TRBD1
TGTGCCAGCAGTTTCACGACAGGGATCGACTACGAGCAGTACTTC
CASSFTTGIDYEQYF
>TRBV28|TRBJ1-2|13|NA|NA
TGTGCCAGCAGTTTGTCCAGGCCTTATGGCTACACCTTC
CASSLSRPYGYTF
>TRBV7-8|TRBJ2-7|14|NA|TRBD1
TGTGCCAGCAGCTCCGGACAGGGCGGGTACGAGCAGTACTTC
CASSSGQGGYEQYF
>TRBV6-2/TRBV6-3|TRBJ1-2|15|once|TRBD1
TGTGCCAGCAGTTACTATGGACAGGGGGACTATGGCTACACCTTC
CASSYYGQGDYGYTF
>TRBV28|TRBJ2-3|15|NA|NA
TGTGCCAGCAGTCGCGACTCGGGAGTACCAGATACGCAGTATTTT
CASSRDSGVPDTQYF
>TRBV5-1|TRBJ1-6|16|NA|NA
TGCGCCAGCAGCTCAGGGCAGGATTTTATCGATTCACCCCTCCACTTT
CASSSGQDFIDSPLHF
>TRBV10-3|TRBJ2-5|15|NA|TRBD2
TGTGCCATCAGTGATTGGGCGGGAGGAAGAGAGACCCAGTACTTC
CAISDWAGGRETQYF
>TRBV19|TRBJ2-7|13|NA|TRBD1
TGTGCCAGTAGCCAGACAGGGGTCCCCTGGCAGTACTTC
CASSQTGVPWQYF
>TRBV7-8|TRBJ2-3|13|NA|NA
TGTGCCAGCAGCTCCTACCGGGAAGATACGCAGTATTTT
CASSSYREDTQYF
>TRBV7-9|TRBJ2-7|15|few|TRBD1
TGTGCCAGCAGCTCGGAGACAGGGCGAGACTACGAGCAGTACTTC
CASSSETGRDYEQYF
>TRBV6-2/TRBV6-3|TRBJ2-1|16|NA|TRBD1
TGTGCCAGCAGTTACACCGCGACAGGGTTAGGGGATGAGCAGTTCTTC
CASSYTATGLGDEQFF
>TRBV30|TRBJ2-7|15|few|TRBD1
TGTGCCTGGAGTAACCTGGGACAGGGGGGAGGCGAGCAGTACTTC
CAWSNLGQGGGEQYF
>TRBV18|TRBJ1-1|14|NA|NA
TGTGCCAGCTCACCAGTCTTCGGGAACACTGAAGCTTTCTTT
CASSPVFGNTEAFF
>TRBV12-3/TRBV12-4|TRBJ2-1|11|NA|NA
TGTGCCAGCAGTTTGGTAGATGAGCAGTTCTTC
CASSLVDEQFF
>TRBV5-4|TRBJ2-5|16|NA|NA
TGTGCCAGCAGCTTACGAGGGGGGGTCCCCCAAGAGACCCAGTACTTC
CASSLRGGVPQETQYF
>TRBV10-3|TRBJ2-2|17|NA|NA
TGTGCCATCAGTGAAGGGCTAGCCTCGATGAACACCGGGGAGCTGTTTTTT
CAISEGLASMNTGELFF
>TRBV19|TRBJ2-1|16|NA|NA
TGTGCCAGTAGATCGGCCCGGGAAGGTTCCTACAATGAGCAGTTCTTC
CASRSAREGSYNEQFF
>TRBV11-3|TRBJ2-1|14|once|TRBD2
TGTGCCAGCAGCTTTTCGCGGGGGGGCTCTGAGCAGTTCTTC
CASSFSRGGSEQFF